This TCR beta chain was identified during a study of CD8+CD57+ T cells in acquired aplastic anemia. Overall study context: Sorted CD4+ plus CD8+ cells gave DNA averaging about 3.2 ug.

Using genomic DNA as the template, TCR beta VDJ and CDR3 profiling was carried out. One entry per CDR3 protein results from TCRdb running MiXCR on the reads. This table has fewer than 250,000 distinct CDR3 sequences, 47% appearing once. Germline lookup yields CDR1 MNHEY and CDR2 SVGAGI. The CDR3 has 14 amino acids. V was clipped by 0 bases and J by 3 bases, with 6 bases between them. This clonotype appeared many times. The patients chosen for sequencing had shown expansion of CD8+CD57+ cells (detected by flow cytometry). The specimen was sorted CD4+, CD8+, or CD8+CD57+ T cells (not recorded which) from PBMCs. The sequence came from a human donor with aplastic anemia. The chain is built from TRBV6-5 and TRBJ2-1; D remains ambiguous. In DNA, the CDR3 is TGTGCCAGCAGTTACTCGATAGACTACAATGAGCAGTTCTTC. Protein: CASSYSIDYNEQFF.